This T cell receptor (beta chain) was recovered during a study of regulatory T cells in long-lasting Graves disease. The wider study: The study enrolled newly diagnosed Graves' patients on antithyroid drugs under 3 months.

This clonotype was counted many times. Its antigen remains unknown. Arm-PCR of CDR3 regions with iRepertoire HTBI primers generated TCR beta libraries. TCRdb processed the multiplex PCR reads anew with MiXCR; each CDR3 protein has one entry. The repertoire has about half a million distinct CDR3 sequences, around 11% of them found once; the top ten carry more than 8%. Study observations and caveats: TRBV28 was favored in persistent disease, as were TRBJ1-2 and TRBJ2-5.

This CDR3 is built from 14 residues. CDR1 and CDR2 (germline): DFQATT, SNEGSKA (reference sequence). V lost 1 base and J 13 bases, leaving 17 bases between the germline ends. As for time point: newly diagnosed GD, antithyroid drugs for less than 3 months. PBMC RNA was the source of the TCR library. These data also formed part of another study, on T cells in Graves' hyperthyroidism and ophthalmopathy.

This receptor was taken from a woman aged 25 to 45 with Graves disease. The chain links TRBV20-1 to TRBJ1-6, with a possible D match to TRBD1 (5 bases). Specimen: peripheral blood mononuclear cells (PBMCs), collected at new diagnosis, from a patient treated with antithyroid drugs. DNA for the CDR3: TGCAGTGCTAGAGGGGGCATCAAGAGCTCGCCCCTCCACTTT. It encodes CSARGGIKSSPLHF.